This T cell receptor beta chain is from a study of T cell responses to AZD1222 COVID-19 vaccine. Study-level points and caveats: Vaccination with two AZD1222 doses was followed by a rise in Spike-specific TCR breadth and depth. Among spike-specific TCRs, nearly half reportedly target unmutated variant regions. AZD1222 recipients seropositive at baseline numbered only 6 or 7.

Germline V gene lookup returns CDR1 WSHSY and CDR2 SAAADI. With 11 bases clipped from V and 1 base from J, the junction kept 10 bases outside the gene matches. The CDR3 contains 15 residues. Notes on this clone: What it binds is unknown.

The table came from immunoSEQ multiplex PCR; TCRdb's copy has only in-frame clones and leaves some out. The sample lists 200,000 to 300,000 clones; more than 80% were seen once. The sequence derives from an adult in good health. The chain is built from TRBV10-2 and TRBJ1-1; 10 bases fit TRBD1. This specimen consisted of peripheral blood, obtained on day 0 of AZD1222 vaccination. This chain's CDR3 is CAPSRQGAGNTEAFF. The DNA of the CDR3 is TGCGCCCCCAGTCGACAGGGGGCTGGGAACACTGAAGCTTTCTTT.